This T cell receptor (beta chain) was identified during a study of blood T cell repertoires in COVID-19. Study context: COVID-19 samples from acute and convalescent phases originated in the United States, Italy and Spain. Nucleic acid was either cDNA or gDNA, and it came from T cells, B-cell-depleted T cells, or PBMCs.

Per the original methods: Quantification of nucleated cells was approximated via reference gene primer amplification. Here immunoSEQ multiplex PCR was the method, and the copy in TCRdb shows in-frame clones only, minus some. V, J and clone size derive from that table, while D and trimming were established from the DNA sequence. The repertoire includes 95,000 to 150,000 clones, 80% to 90% of them detected once, and around 2.1% sits in the top ten. V shed 6 bases and J shed 7 bases, with 12 bases lying between them. In germline, CDR1 is SNHLY, CDR2 FYNNEI. The CDR3 runs to 13 residues. The chain is built from TRBV2 and TRBJ2-2; maybe TRBD2 (5 bases). This TCR came from a woman between 50 and 59 years old with acute or convalescent COVID-19. Source material: peripheral blood. The CDR3 nucleotides are TGTGCCAGCAGCGGCGGACTTCTCGGGGAGCTGTTTTTT. As protein: CASSGGLLGELFF.